Following are 4 T cell receptor beta chains from one sample sequenced in a study of cytomegalovirus exposure and HLA in healthy donors. Primers included in the PCR were 60 Vbeta and 13 Jbeta primers. Sequenced by immunoSEQ multiplex PCR; TCRdb stores in-frame clones only, minus some. The sample has 97,000 or so clones, approximately 71% seen once. Sequenced: PBMCs. Receptors originate from a male donor in good health and CMV-seropositive.

This clone was seen only a few times. V usage is TRBV7-9 and J usage is TRBJ2-5; unclear D gene. This CDR3 region has 14 residues. Germline CDR1 and CDR2: SEHNR and FQNEAQ (reference sequence). V shed 5 bases and J shed 7 bases, with 17 bases lying between them. The CDR3 sequence: CASSAGPTAGTQYF. As DNA, the CDR3 is TGTGCCAGCAGCGCTGGCCCTACAGCCGGGACCCAGTACTTC. The entire variable domain, with the rest obtained from reference TRBV7-9 and TRBJ2-5, is as follows: DTGVSQNPRHKITKRGQNVTFRCDPISEHNRLYWYRQTLGQGPEFLTYFQNEAQLEKSRLLSDRFSAERPKGSFSTLEIQRTEQGDSAMYLCASSAGPTAGTQYFGPGTRLLVL.

The table lists this clone with a count of one. The chain employs TRBV14 and TRBJ1-2; 7 bases map to TRBD1. Germline CDR1 is SGHDN and CDR2 is FVKESK. This CDR3 has 15 amino acids. V trimming: 4 bases; J trimming: 3 bases; junction bases outside the gene matches: 8. In nucleotides, the CDR3 is TGTGCCAGCAGCCGAAACGGACAGGTCTACTATGGCTACACCTTC. The encoded protein is CASSRNGQVYYGYTF. The complete variable domain, with remaining parts taken from reference TRBV14 and TRBJ1-2, reads EAGVTQFPSHSVIEKGQTVTLRCDPISGHDNLYWYRRVMGKEIKFLLHFVKESKQDESGMPNNRFLAERTGGTYSTLKVQPAELEDSGVYFCASSRNGQVYYGYTFGSGTRLTVV.

The rearrangement joins TRBV5-1 to TRBJ2-7; TRBD1 aligns across 8 bases. This CDR3 has 13 amino acids. With V trimmed by 5 bases and J by 2 bases, 3 bases remained unmatched. The germline gives CDR1 SGHRS, CDR2 YFSETQ. The CDR3 reads CASREQGAYEQYF. CDR3 DNA sequence: TGCGCCAGCAGGGAACAGGGGGCCTACGAGCAGTACTTC.

This clone was found a few times. J is TRBJ1-5 and V is TRBV6-5; D call uncertain. Germline values: CDR1 MNHEY, CDR2 SVGAGI. There are 13 residues in the CDR3. Trimming removed 5 bases at V and 7 bases at J, with 12 bases between. The DNA for the CDR3 is TGTGCCAGCAGTCCATGGGCGGGACAGCCCCAGCATTTT. It translates to CASSPWAGQPQHF.